The next 27 T cell receptor beta chains were all read from a single sample in a study of shared clonotypes between healthy human individuals. TCRdb keeps only in-frame clones here, not all; method: immunoSEQ multiplex PCR. The sample contains about 1.5 million clones, 96% of which appear only once. The sample taken for sequencing was naive CD4+ T cells sorted from blood. Subset described: CD45RA+ positively selected. These receptors were collected from a man aged 30 to 39 in good health.

The chain is built from TRBV2 and TRBJ2-3; no firm D call. The CDR3 consists of 17 residues. Germline lookup yields CDR1 SNHLY and CDR2 FYNNEI. V gave up 6 bases and J gave up 2 bases, with 21 bases separating them. Written as DNA, the CDR3 is TGTGCCAGCAGGAGAAGGCCTACCCTAAGCGCCACAGATACGCAGTATTTT. This codes for CASRRRPTLSATDTQYF.

The chain uses TRBV9 and TRBJ2-1, with TRBD1 matching over 8 bases. Germline V gene data show CDR1 as SGDLS and CDR2 as YYNGEE. The length of the CDR3 is 15 residues. J was trimmed by 8 bases and V by 3 bases; bases with no gene match: 10. In nucleotides, the CDR3 is TGTGCCAGCAGCGCAGGGATCCCCAGGGGGCATGAGCAGTTCTTC. Encoded protein: CASSAGIPRGHEQFF.

The chain has TRBV9 and TRBJ1-2; D unresolved. Trimming removed 3 bases from V and 4 bases from J, with 19 bases in between. The germline V gene has CDR1 SGDLS and CDR2 YYNGEE. The CDR3 loop spans 16 amino acids. CDR3 protein: CASSDGLNRNPYGYTF. CDR3 in DNA: TGTGCCAGCAGCGACGGGTTGAATCGAAATCCCTATGGCTACACCTTC.

CDR3 nucleotides: TGTGCCAGCTCACCTGCGGGACCCAACTACGAGCAGTACTTC. This gives the protein CASSPAGPNYEQYF. The chain employs TRBV18 and TRBJ2-7; a weak D match, TRBD2 (6 bases). The CDR3 runs 14 residues. The germline CDR1 and CDR2 sequences are KGHSH and LQKENI. V was pared by 3 bases and J by 3 bases, with 12 bases between.

J is TRBJ2-1 and V is TRBV6-1; D remains ambiguous. Trimming pared 4 bases from V and 5 bases from J, leaving 9 bases between. The CDR3 loop spans 13 amino acids. The germline V gene has CDR1 MNHNS and CDR2 SASEGT. Written as DNA, the CDR3 is TGTGCCAGCAGTGTCCGTGGAAACAATGAGCAGTTCTTC. Protein product: CASSVRGNNEQFF.

This clone occurred once. V usage is TRBV5-1 and J usage is TRBJ2-1, with D uncertain. The CDR3 has 15 amino acids. V lost 2 bases and J 0 bases, leaving 9 bases between the germline ends. Germline V CDR1 and CDR2: SGHRS, YFSETQ. This chain's CDR3 is CASSLRTFSYNEQFF. The CDR3 coding sequence is TGCGCCAGCAGCTTAAGGACGTTCTCCTACAATGAGCAGTTCTTC.

The chain is built from TRBV18 and TRBJ2-7, with TRBD1 identical over 11 bases. Looked up from germline, CDR1 is KGHSH and CDR2 is LQKENI. Unmatched junction bases numbered 6, after V lost 6 bases and J lost 2 bases. The CDR3 extends over 15 amino acids. The CDR3 sequence: CASSTPGQGAYEQYF. Here the CDR3 DNA reads TGTGCCAGCTCGACCCCGGGACAGGGGGCCTACGAGCAGTACTTC. Combining the CDR3 with reference TRBV18 and TRBJ2-7 gives the whole variable domain NAGVMQNPRHLVRRRGQEARLRCSPMKGHSHVYWYRQLPEEGLKFMVYLQKENIIDESGMPKERFSAEFPKEGPSILRIQQVVRGDSAAYFCASSTPGQGAYEQYFGPGTRLTVT.

The chain carries TRBV7-9 and TRBJ1-2; TRBD1 matches at 8 bases. Germline CDR1 reads SEHNR; CDR2 reads FQNEAQ (reference sequence). The CDR3 length is 15 residues. Germline trimming cut 5 bases from V and 0 bases from J; bases unmatched to any gene: 5. The CDR3 region has the DNA TGTGCCAGCAGCAGGACAGGGTTCACTAACTATGGCTACACCTTC. Encoded protein: CASSRTGFTNYGYTF.

This clone was found once. The chain employs TRBV5-1 and TRBJ1-1; perhaps TRBD1 as D (5 bases). The CDR3 runs to 16 residues. Trimming left V 0 bases short and J 6 bases short, with 18 bases between. CDR1 is SGHRS, CDR2 YFSETQ, per germline. CDR3 bases: TGCGCCAGCAGCTTGGCCCGGTCGGGGGATAGAGCTGAAGCTTTCTTT. Its translation: CASSLARSGDRAEAFF.

The chain carries TRBV30 and TRBJ2-1; 13 nucleotides agree with TRBD2. Germline CDR1 is GTSNPN and CDR2 is SVGIG (reference sequence). The CDR3 runs to 17 residues. Trimming removed 4 bases from V and 3 bases from J; junction bases left unmatched: 9. CDR3 sequence (DNA): TGTGCCTGGAAGGGACTAGCGGGGATAGGGGTCTACAATGAGCAGTTCTTC. It codes for CAWKGLAGIGVYNEQFF.

Worth noting for this clone: At one of its ends the junction is not consistent with the germline gene, which may arise from a read error. The rearrangement links TRBV7-9 to TRBJ2-3; unclear D gene. The CDR3 loop spans 13 amino acids. Germline CDR1 is SEHNR and CDR2 is FQNEAQ (reference sequence). This CDR3 reads CASSLNSRDTQYF. The CDR3 coding sequence is TGTGCCAGCAGCTTAAATAGCAGAGATACGCAGTATTTT. Complete variable domain (other parts from reference TRBV7-9 and TRBJ2-3): DTGVSQNPRHKITKRGQNVTFRCDPISEHNRLYWYRQTLGQGPEFLTYFQNEAQLEKSRLLSDRFSAERPKGSFSTLEIQRTEQGDSAMYLCASSLNSRDTQYFGPGTRLTVL.

CDR3 nucleotide sequence: TGTGCCAGCAGTTTGACAGCCCTCTCCTACGAGCAGTACTTC. It codes for CASSLTALSYEQYF. The rearrangement links TRBV6-5 to TRBJ2-7; tentatively, D is TRBD1 (5 bases). V lost 4 bases, J lost 0 bases, and 10 bases lay in between. Germline V lookup: CDR1 MNHEY, CDR2 SVGAGI. This CDR3 contains 14 residues.

This clone showed up just once. V is TRBV2 and J is TRBJ2-3, with D uncertain. The CDR3 has 14 amino acids. Between the trimmed V and J ends, which lost 9 bases and 2 bases, there was a span of 15 bases. Germline-derived CDR1 and CDR2 are SNHLY and FYNNEI. CDR3 loop: CASSSAPPTDTQYF. The CDR3 DNA is TGTGCCAGTAGCAGCGCGCCGCCCACAGATACGCAGTATTTT.

This clone was picked up one time. This rearrangement joins TRBV12-2 to TRBJ1-5; the table's D call, TRBD1, was not checked against the DNA. TRBV12-2 is shown as a pseudogene. The CDR3 sequence is 18 residues long. The CDR3 loop is CASRLKIDRGGGNQPQHF. The CDR3 coding sequence is TGTGCAAGTCGCCTCAAAATCGACAGGGGTGGTGGCAATCAGCCCCAGCATTTT.

The chain joins TRBV2 to TRBJ2-1; possible D gene TRBD2, 5 bases. Between the trimmed V and J ends, which lost 9 bases and 9 bases, there was a span of 12 bases. Germline CDR1 is SNHLY and CDR2 is FYNNEI. The CDR3 sequence is 11 residues long. CDR3 in amino acids: CAREGRGEQFF. The CDR3 coding sequence is TGTGCCAGGGAAGGACGGGGTGAGCAGTTCTTC.

The V gene is TRBV14, the J gene TRBJ2-1; D gene ambiguous. V shed 0 bases and J shed 0 bases, with 6 bases lying between them. The CDR3 extends over 15 amino acids. Germline CDR1 SGHDN, CDR2 FVKESK. CDR3 coding DNA: TGTGCCAGCAGCCAAGAGGTCGGCTCCTACAATGAGCAGTTCTTC. This encodes CASSQEVGSYNEQFF.

The chain carries TRBV18 and TRBJ2-2, with TRBD2 identical over 13 bases. V trimming: 2 bases; J trimming: 7 bases; junction bases outside the gene matches: 4. Germline CDR1 is KGHSH and CDR2 is LQKENI. The CDR3 is made up of 16 amino acids. Here the CDR3 reads CASSPGLAGAHGELFF. The CDR3 nucleotides are TGTGCCAGCTCACCAGGACTAGCGGGAGCACACGGGGAGCTGTTTTTT.

In the case of this clone: The same CDR3 is also encoded by other DNA sequences in this sample. This sequence joins TRBV28 and TRBJ2-7; tentatively, D is TRBD1 (6 bases). The CDR3 totals 13 residues. The V gene's germline CDR1 is MDHEN and CDR2 SYDVKM. V was clipped by 4 bases and J by 2 bases, with 9 bases between them. The CDR3: CASSSDRTYEQYF. CDR3 sequence (DNA): TGTGCCAGCAGTTCCGACAGGACCTACGAGCAGTACTTC. Filled out from reference TRBV28 and TRBJ2-7, the complete variable domain reads DVKVTQSSRYLVKRTGEKVFLECVQDMDHENMFWYRQDPGLGLRLIYFSYDVKMKEKGDIPEGYSVSREKKERFSLILESASTNQTSMYLCASSSDRTYEQYFGPGTRLTVT.

The J gene is TRBJ2-2, the V gene TRBV28; D tentatively reads TRBD1 or TRBD2 (5 bases each). The CDR3 covers 14 residues. V lost 5 bases to trimming and J lost 4 bases, with 11 bases between them. The V gene's germline CDR1 is MDHEN and CDR2 SYDVKM. The CDR3 region is CASSHRRVTGELFF. As DNA, the CDR3 is TGTGCCAGCAGTCACAGGCGGGTCACCGGGGAGCTGTTTTTT.

On this clone itself: The same CDR3 is also encoded by other DNA sequences in this sample. The V and J genes are TRBV5-1 and TRBJ1-1; no definite D call. The V gene's germline CDR1 is SGHRS and CDR2 YFSETQ. CDR3 length: 14 amino acids. The ends were cut back, 4 bases at V and 1 base at J, with 11 bases in the middle. This chain's CDR3 is CASSLGAANTEAFF. In DNA form, the CDR3 reads TGCGCCAGCAGCCTGGGTGCGGCGAACACTGAAGCTTTCTTT. Complete variable domain (other parts from reference TRBV5-1 and TRBJ1-1): KAGVTQTPRYLIKTRGQQVTLSCSPISGHRSVSWYQQTPGQGLQFLFEYFSETQRNKGNFPGRFSGRQFSNSRSEMNVSTLELGDSALYLCASSLGAANTEAFFGQGTRLTVV.

This clone has a single count. The chain recombines TRBV6-1 with TRBJ1-1; TRBD1 matches 7 bases. The germline gives CDR1 MNHNS, CDR2 SASEGT. The V and J ends lost 5 bases and 4 bases, in that order; junction bases with no gene match: 7. The CDR3 loop spans 14 amino acids. Here the CDR3 reads CASSPLDRATEAFF. The DNA for the CDR3 is TGTGCCAGCAGTCCCCTTGACAGGGCCACTGAAGCTTTCTTT.

The J gene is TRBJ2-4, the V gene TRBV7-9; maybe TRBD1 (5 bases). The CDR3 is made up of 14 amino acids. V gave up 7 bases and J gave up 2 bases, with 12 bases separating them. The germline V gene encodes CDR1 SEHNR and CDR2 FQNEAQ (reference sequence). The DNA of the CDR3 is TGTGCCAGCACAGAGTCAGGGACCAAAAACATTCAGTACTTC. Residues: CASTESGTKNIQYF.

Written as DNA, the CDR3 is TGTGCCAGCAGCCCCCGCCCAGCTAGGTCAGAGACCCAGTACTTC. It encodes CASSPRPARSETQYF. V and J are TRBV7-9 and TRBJ2-5; D ambiguous. Germline-derived CDR1 and CDR2 are SEHNR and FQNEAQ (reference sequence). The CDR3 has 15 residues. Deletions cut 5 bases from V and 4 bases from J, with 17 bases between. Complete variable domain (other parts from reference TRBV7-9 and TRBJ2-5): DTGVSQNPRHKITKRGQNVTFRCDPISEHNRLYWYRQTLGQGPEFLTYFQNEAQLEKSRLLSDRFSAERPKGSFSTLEIQRTEQGDSAMYLCASSPRPARSETQYFGPGTRLLVL.

CDR3 residues: CASSADRAYTEAFF. CDR3 sequence (DNA): TGTGCCAGCTCAGCTGACAGGGCATACACTGAAGCTTTCTTT. The gene calls are TRBV18 and TRBJ1-1, with 7 bases identical to TRBD1. Trimming at V came to 5 bases and at J to 3 bases, leaving 6 bases not matched to a gene. The germline V gene has CDR1 KGHSH and CDR2 LQKENI. The CDR3 is 14 residues long.

The chain has TRBV18 and TRBJ1-5; TRBD1 might be the D (5 bases). V shed 3 bases and J shed 2 bases, with 14 bases lying between them. CDR3 size: 16 residues. Germline-derived CDR1 and CDR2 are KGHSH and LQKENI. The CDR3 coding sequence is TGTGCCAGCTCACCGGGACCGGGGTTAGGCAATCAGCCCCAGCATTTT. Its translation is CASSPGPGLGNQPQHF.

The V call is TRBV28, the J call TRBJ1-1; tentatively, D is TRBD1 (6 bases). This CDR3 is 13 amino acids long. V shed 5 bases and J shed 4 bases, with 11 bases lying between them. CDR1 is MDHEN, CDR2 SYDVKM, per germline. Here the CDR3 reads CASSRWDTTEAFF. CDR3 coding DNA: TGTGCCAGCAGTCGGTGGGACACCACTGAAGCTTTCTTT.

This sequence joins TRBV14 and TRBJ1-2; D unresolved. The V gene's germline CDR1 is SGHDN and CDR2 FVKESK. V lost 3 bases and J 5 bases, leaving 10 bases between the germline ends. CDR3 length: 13 amino acids. The CDR3 spells CASSHSIWYGYTF. The CDR3, as DNA: TGTGCCAGCAGCCATTCGATTTGGTATGGCTACACCTTC.